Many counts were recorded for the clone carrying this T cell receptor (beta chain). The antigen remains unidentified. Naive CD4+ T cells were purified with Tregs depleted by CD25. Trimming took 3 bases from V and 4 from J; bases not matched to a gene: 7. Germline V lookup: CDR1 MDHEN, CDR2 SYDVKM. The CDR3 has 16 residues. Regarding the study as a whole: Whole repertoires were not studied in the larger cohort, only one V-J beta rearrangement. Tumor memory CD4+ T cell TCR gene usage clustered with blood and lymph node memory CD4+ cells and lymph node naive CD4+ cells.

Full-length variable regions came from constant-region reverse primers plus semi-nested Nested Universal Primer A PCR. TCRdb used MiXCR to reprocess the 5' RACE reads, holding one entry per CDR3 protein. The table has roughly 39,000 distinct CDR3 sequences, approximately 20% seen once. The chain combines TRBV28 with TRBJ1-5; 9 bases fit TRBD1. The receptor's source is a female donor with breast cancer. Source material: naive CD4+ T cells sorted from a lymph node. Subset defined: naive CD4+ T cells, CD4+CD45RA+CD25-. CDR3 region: CASSLFRTGENQPQHF. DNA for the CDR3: TGTGCCAGCAGTTTGTTCCGGACAGGGGAGAATCAGCCCCAGCATTTT.